One sample yielded the 7 T cell receptor beta chains listed below, sequenced in a study of technical replicates of blood from a handful of donors. The protocol was immunoSEQ multiplex PCR, while the TCRdb copy is restricted to in-frame clones and leaves out a portion. There are over 60,000 clones in the sample; 85% to 90% occur only once, and around 4.8% lies in the top ten. Sequencing was carried out using PBMCs. These TCRs come from a human donor in good health. Some clones in this sample may be carry-over from other donors' samples.

This rearrangement joins TRBV6-5 to TRBJ2-1, with D possibly TRBD2 on 5 matching bases. Germline CDR1 and CDR2: MNHEY and SVGAGI. Trimming removed 6 bases from V and 9 bases from J, with 15 bases in between. This CDR3 region has 13 residues. Here the CDR3 reads CASSLTRLGEQFF. DNA for the CDR3: TGTGCCAGCAGCCTCACTAGACTGGGTGAGCAGTTCTTC.

The chain combines TRBV5-5 with TRBJ1-6; D is possibly TRBD1 (6 bases). The CDR3 consists of 14 residues. From germline, CDR1 is SGHKS and CDR2 YYEKEE (reference sequence). Trimming took off 8 bases at V and 8 bases at J, with 17 bases between the two ends. Written as DNA, the CDR3 is TGTGCCAGATTAGGGGGTGGCGGAGATTCACCCCTCCACTTT. Protein product: CARLGGGGDSPLHF. The full variable domain, its missing parts supplied by reference TRBV5-5 and TRBJ1-6, is DAGVTQSPTHLIKTRGQQVTLRCSPISGHKSVSWYQQVLGQGPQFIFQYYEKEERGRGNFPDRFSARQFPNYSSELNVNALLLGDSALYLCARLGGGGDSPLHFGNGTRLTVT.

This chain uses TRBV7-8 with TRBJ1-6; D remains ambiguous. Trimming shortened V by 2 bases and J by 4 bases, and 6 bases separated the two germline ends. The CDR3 spans 14 residues. Germline lookup yields CDR1 SGHVS and CDR2 FQNEAQ. The CDR3 DNA reads as TGTGCCAGCAGCTTACTAGATTATAATTCACCCCTCCACTTT. This sequence encodes CASSLLDYNSPLHF. The full variable domain, completed using reference TRBV7-8 and TRBJ1-6, is GAGVSQSPRYKVAKRGQDVALRCDPISGHVSLFWYQQALGQGPEFLTYFQNEAQLDKSGLPSDRFFAERPEGSVSTLKIQRTQQEDSAVYLCASSLLDYNSPLHFGNGTRLTVT.

The CDR3 protein is CAASSGGAHNEQFF. The CDR3 DNA sequence: TGTGCCGCGTCGAGCGGGGGGGCCCACAATGAGCAGTTCTTC. The rearrangement uses TRBV10-3 and TRBJ2-1; 10 positions agree with TRBD2. The junction had 9 bases not matched to a gene; V was cut back by 11 bases and J by 5 bases. The germline V gene has CDR1 ENHRY and CDR2 SYGVKD. CDR3 length equals 14 residues.

This clone was detected only a few times. This chain uses TRBV11-2 with TRBJ1-5; tentatively, D is TRBD1 (6 bases). CDR3 length: 15 amino acids. Per the germline V gene, CDR1 is SGHAT and CDR2 is FQNNGV. V lost 2 bases and J 4 bases, leaving 12 bases between the germline ends. The CDR3 region has the DNA TGTGCCAGCAGCTTAAGGGGGTTCAGGAATCAGCCCCAGCATTTT. Translation gives CASSLRGFRNQPQHF.

This clone was observed a single time. The V and J genes are TRBV4-3 and TRBJ2-1; 8 bases are shared with TRBD2. This CDR3 is 16 amino acids long. After removal of 0 bases from V and 9 bases from J, the junction contained 10 bases not matched to a gene. Germline V CDR1 and CDR2: LGHNA, YSLEER. The DNA for the CDR3 is TGCGCCAGCAGCCAAGATAGGGAGCGGGAGTATCGTGAGCAGTTCTTC. Its translation: CASSQDREREYREQFF.

V gene TRBV2 combines with J gene TRBJ2-1; possible D gene TRBD1, 5 bases. Looked up from germline, CDR1 is SNHLY and CDR2 is FYNNEI. The CDR3 sequence is 13 residues long. V lost 6 bases and J 7 bases, leaving 13 bases between the germline ends. The CDR3, as DNA: TGTGCCAGCAGGGGGCGGAAAACAAATGAGCAGTTCTTC. It yields the protein CASRGRKTNEQFF.